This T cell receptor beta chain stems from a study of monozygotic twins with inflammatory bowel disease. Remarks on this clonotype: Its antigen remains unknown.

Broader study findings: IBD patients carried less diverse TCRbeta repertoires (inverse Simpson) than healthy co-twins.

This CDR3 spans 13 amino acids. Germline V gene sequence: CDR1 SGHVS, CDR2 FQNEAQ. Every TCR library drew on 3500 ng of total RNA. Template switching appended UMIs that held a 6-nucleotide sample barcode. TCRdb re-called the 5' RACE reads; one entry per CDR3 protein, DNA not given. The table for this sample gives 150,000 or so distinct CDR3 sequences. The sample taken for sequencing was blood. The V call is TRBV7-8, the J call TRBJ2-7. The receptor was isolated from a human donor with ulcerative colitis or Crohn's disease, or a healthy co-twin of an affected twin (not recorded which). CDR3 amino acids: CASSLALSYEQYF.